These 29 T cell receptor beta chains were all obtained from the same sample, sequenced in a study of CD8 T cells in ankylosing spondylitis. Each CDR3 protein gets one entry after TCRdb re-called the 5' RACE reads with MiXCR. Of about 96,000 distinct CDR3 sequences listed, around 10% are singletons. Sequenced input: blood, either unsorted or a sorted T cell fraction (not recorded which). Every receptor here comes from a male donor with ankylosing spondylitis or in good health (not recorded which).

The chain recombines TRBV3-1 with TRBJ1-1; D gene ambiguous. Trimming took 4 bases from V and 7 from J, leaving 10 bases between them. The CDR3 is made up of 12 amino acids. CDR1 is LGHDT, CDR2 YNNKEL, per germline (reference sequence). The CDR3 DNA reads TGTGCCAGCAGCCCCGACGGGCTTGAAGCTTTCTTT. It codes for CASSPDGLEAFF. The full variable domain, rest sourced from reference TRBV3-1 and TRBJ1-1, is DTAVSQTPKYLVTQMGNDKSIKCEQNLGHDTMYWYKQDSKKFLKIMFSYNNKELIINETVPNRFSPKSPDKAHLNLHINSLELGDSAVYFCASSPDGLEAFFGQGTRLTVV.

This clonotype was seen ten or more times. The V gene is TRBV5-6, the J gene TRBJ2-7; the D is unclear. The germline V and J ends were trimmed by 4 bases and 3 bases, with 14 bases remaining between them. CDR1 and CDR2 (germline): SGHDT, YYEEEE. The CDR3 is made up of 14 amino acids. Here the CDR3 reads CASSLWKSDYEQYF. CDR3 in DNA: TGTGCCAGCAGCCTCTGGAAGTCCGACTACGAGCAGTACTTC.

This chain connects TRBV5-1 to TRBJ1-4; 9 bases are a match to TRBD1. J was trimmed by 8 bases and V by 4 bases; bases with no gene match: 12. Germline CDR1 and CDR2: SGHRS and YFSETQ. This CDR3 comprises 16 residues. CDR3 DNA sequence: TGCGCCAGCAGCAATTCTCGACAGGGGGGAGGCGAAAAACTGTTTTTT. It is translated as CASSNSRQGGGEKLFF.

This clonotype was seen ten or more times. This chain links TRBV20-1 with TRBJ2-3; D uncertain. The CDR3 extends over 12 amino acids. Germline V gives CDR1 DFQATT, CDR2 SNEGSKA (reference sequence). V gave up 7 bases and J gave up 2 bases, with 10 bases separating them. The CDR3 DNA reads TGCAGTGTCATTGTCCCCACAGATACGCAGTATTTT. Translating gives CSVIVPTDTQYF.

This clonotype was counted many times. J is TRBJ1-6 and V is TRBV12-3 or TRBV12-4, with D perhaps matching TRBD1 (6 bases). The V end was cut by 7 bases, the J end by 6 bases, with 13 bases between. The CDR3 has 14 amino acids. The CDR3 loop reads CASTSRQANSPLHF. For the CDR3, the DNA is TGTGCCAGCACCTCCCGACAGGCTAATTCACCCCTCCACTTT.

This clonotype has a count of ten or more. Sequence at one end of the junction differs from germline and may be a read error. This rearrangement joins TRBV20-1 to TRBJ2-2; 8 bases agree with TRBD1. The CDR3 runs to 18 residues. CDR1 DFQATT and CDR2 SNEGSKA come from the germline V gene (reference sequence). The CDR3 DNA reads TGCAGTACTAGGGTCTACAGGGGGAAAGGGGGAAACACCGGGGAGCTGTTTTTT. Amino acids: CSTRVYRGKGGNTGELFF.

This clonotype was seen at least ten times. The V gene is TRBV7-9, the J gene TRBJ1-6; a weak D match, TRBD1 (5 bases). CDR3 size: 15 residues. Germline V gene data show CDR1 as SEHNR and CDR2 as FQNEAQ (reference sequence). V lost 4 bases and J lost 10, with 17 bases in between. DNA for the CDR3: TGTGCCAGCAGCTCCTCCGAGGCAGGGTGGTCACCCCTCCACTTT. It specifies CASSSSEAGWSPLHF.

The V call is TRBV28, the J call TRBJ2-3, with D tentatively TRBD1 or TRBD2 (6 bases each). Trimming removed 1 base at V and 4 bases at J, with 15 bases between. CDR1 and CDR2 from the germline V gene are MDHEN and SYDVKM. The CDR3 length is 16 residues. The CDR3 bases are TGTGCCAGCAGTTTATCCCTCGTGGGGGGCCCAGATACGCAGTATTTT. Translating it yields CASSLSLVGGPDTQYF.

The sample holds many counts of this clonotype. CDR3 amino acids: CASSPAGGNSYNEQFF. As DNA, the CDR3 is TGTGCCAGCAGCCCAGCAGGGGGGAACTCCTACAATGAGCAGTTCTTC. This rearrangement joins TRBV9 to TRBJ2-1; tentatively, D is TRBD1 (7 bases). From germline, CDR1 is SGDLS and CDR2 YYNGEE. Between the trimmed V and J ends, which lost 4 bases and 0 bases, there was a span of 14 bases. The CDR3 is 16 amino acids.

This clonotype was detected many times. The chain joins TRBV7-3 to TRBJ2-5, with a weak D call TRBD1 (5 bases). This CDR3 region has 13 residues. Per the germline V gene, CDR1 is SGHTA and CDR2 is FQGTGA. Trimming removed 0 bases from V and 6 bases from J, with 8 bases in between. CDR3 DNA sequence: TGTGCCAGCAGCTTAACCAGGGATCAGACCCAGTACTTC. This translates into CASSLTRDQTQYF. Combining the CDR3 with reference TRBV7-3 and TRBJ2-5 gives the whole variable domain GAGVSQTPSNKVTEKGKYVELRCDPISGHTALYWYRQSLGQGPEFLIYFQGTGAADDSGLPNDRFFAVRPEGSVSTLKIQRTERGDSAVYLCASSLTRDQTQYFGPGTRLLVL.

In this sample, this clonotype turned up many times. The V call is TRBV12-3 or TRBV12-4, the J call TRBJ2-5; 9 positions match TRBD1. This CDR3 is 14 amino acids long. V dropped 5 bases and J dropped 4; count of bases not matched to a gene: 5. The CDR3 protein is CASSPQTGGETQYF. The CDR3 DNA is TGTGCCAGCAGTCCCCAGACAGGGGGAGAGACCCAGTACTTC.

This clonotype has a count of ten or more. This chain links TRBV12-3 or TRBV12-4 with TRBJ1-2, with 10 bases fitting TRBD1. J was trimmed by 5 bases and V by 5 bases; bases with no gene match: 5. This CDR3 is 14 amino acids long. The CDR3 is CASSLTGGAYGYTF. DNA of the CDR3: TGTGCCAGCAGTCTGACAGGGGGCGCTTATGGCTACACCTTC.

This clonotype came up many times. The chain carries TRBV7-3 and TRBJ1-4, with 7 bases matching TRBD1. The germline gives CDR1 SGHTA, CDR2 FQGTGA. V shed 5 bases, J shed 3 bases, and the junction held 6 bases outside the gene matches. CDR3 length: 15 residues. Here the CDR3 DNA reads TGTGCCAGCAGCCCCGGGACAGAGCCTAATGAAAAACTGTTTTTT. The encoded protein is CASSPGTEPNEKLFF.

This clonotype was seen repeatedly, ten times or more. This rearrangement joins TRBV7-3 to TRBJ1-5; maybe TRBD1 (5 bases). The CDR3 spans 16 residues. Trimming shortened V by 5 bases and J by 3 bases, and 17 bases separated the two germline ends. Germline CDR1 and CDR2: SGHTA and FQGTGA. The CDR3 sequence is CASSLLRADTNQPQHF. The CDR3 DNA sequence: TGTGCCAGCAGCCTCCTCAGGGCGGACACCAATCAGCCCCAGCATTTT.

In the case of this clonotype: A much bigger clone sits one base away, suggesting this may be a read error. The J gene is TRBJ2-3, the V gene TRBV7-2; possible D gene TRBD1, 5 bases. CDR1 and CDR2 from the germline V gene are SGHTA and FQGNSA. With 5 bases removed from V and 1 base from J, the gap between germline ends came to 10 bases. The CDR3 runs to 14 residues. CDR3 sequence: CASSIRTCTDTQYF. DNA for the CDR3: TGTGCCAGCAGCATCCGGACATGCACAGATACGCAGTATTTT.

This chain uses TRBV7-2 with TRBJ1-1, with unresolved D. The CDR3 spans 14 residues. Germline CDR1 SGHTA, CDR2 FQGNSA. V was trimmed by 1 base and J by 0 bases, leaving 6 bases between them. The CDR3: CASSLGLLNTEAFF. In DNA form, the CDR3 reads TGTGCCAGCAGCTTAGGACTGTTGAACACTGAAGCTTTCTTT.

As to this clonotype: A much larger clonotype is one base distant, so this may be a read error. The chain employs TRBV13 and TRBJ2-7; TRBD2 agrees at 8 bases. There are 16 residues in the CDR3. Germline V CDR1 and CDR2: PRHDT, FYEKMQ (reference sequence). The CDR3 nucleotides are TGTGTCAGCAGCCTGGACTCGGGGGGGCGACCATACGAGCAGTACTTC. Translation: CVSSLDSGGRPYEQYF.

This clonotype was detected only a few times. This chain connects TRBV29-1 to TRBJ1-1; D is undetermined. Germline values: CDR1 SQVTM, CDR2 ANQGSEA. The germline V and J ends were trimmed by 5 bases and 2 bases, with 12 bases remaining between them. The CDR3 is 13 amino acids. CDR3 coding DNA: TGCAGCGTTCGGGAGCCCTCAAACACTGAAGCTTTCTTT. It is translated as CSVREPSNTEAFF.

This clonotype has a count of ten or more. The CDR3 DNA sequence: TGCGCCAGCAGCCTAACACCCGGGACAGGGGGCCTTATGAACACTGAAGCTTTCTTT. Translating it yields CASSLTPGTGGLMNTEAFF. The V and J genes are TRBV5-1 and TRBJ1-1; 12 nucleotides match TRBD1. The CDR3 consists of 19 residues. Germline CDR1 and CDR2: SGHRS and YFSETQ. With V trimmed by 4 bases and J by 0 bases, 13 bases remained unmatched.

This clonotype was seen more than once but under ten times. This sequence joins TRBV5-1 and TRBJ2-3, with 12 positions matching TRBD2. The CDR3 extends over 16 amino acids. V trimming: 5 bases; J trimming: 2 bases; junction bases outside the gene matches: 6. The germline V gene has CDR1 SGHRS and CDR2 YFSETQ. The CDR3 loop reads CASRGTSGRTTDTQYF. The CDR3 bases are TGCGCCAGCAGGGGGACTAGCGGGCGAACCACAGATACGCAGTATTTT.

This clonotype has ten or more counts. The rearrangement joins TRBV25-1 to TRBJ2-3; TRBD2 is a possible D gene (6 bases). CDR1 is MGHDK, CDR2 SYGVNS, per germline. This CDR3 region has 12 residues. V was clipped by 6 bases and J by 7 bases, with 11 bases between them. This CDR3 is CASSRDSYTQYF. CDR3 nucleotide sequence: TGTGCCAGCAGCCGGGACTCCTATACGCAGTATTTT.

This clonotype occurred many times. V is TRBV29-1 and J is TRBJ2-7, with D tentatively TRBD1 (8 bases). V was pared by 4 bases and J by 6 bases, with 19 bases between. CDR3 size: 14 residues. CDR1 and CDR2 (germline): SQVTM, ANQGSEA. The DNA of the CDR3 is TGCAGCGTTGTACGTGACAGGGGAGGGGGCGAGCAGTACTTC. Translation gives CSVVRDRGGGEQYF.

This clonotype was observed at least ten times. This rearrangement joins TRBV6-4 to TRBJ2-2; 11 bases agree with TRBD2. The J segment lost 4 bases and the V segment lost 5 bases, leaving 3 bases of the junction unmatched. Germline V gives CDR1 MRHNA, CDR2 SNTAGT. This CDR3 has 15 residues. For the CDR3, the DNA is TGTGCCAGCAGTCTCCTAGCGGGGGGCACCGGGGAGCTGTTTTTT. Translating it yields CASSLLAGGTGELFF.

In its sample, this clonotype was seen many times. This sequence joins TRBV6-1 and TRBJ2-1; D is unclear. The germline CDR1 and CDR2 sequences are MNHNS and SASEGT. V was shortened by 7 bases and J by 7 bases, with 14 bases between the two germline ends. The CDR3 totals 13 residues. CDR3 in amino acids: CASMHYGFNEQFF. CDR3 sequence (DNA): TGTGCCAGCATGCACTACGGTTTTAATGAGCAGTTCTTC.

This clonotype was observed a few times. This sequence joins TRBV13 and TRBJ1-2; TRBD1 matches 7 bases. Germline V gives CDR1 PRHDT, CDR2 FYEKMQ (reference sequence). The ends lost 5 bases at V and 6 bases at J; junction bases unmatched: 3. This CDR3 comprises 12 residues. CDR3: CASSSGTDGYTF. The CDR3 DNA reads TGTGCCAGCAGCAGCGGGACAGATGGCTACACCTTC.

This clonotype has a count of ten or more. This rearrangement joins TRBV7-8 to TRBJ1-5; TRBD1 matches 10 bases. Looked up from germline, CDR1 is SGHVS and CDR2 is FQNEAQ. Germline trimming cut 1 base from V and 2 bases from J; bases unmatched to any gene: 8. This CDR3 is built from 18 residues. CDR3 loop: CASSLDRDRGRGNQPQHF. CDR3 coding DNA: TGTGCCAGCAGCTTAGACCGGGACAGGGGCCGGGGCAATCAGCCCCAGCATTTT.

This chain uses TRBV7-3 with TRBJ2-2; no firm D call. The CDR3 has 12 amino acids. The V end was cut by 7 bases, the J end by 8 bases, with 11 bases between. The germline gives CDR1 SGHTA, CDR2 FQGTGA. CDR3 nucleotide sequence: TGTGCCAGCACCACGGCCGGGGGGGAGCTGTTTTTT. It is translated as CASTTAGGELFF.

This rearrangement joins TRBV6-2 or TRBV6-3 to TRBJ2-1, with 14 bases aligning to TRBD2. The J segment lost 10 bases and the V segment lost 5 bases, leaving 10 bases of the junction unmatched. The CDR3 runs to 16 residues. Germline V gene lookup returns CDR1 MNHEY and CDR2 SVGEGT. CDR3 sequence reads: CASSPRLAGGPREQFF. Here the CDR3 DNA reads TGTGCCAGCAGTCCTCGACTAGCGGGGGGGCCTAGAGAGCAGTTCTTC.

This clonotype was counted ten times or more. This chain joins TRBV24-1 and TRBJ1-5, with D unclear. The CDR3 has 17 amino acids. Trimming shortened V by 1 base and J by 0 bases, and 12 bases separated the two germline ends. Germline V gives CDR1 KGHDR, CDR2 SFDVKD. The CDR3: CATSDLASRYSNQPQHF. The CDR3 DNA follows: TGTGCCACCAGTGATTTAGCTAGCAGGTATAGCAATCAGCCCCAGCATTTT.